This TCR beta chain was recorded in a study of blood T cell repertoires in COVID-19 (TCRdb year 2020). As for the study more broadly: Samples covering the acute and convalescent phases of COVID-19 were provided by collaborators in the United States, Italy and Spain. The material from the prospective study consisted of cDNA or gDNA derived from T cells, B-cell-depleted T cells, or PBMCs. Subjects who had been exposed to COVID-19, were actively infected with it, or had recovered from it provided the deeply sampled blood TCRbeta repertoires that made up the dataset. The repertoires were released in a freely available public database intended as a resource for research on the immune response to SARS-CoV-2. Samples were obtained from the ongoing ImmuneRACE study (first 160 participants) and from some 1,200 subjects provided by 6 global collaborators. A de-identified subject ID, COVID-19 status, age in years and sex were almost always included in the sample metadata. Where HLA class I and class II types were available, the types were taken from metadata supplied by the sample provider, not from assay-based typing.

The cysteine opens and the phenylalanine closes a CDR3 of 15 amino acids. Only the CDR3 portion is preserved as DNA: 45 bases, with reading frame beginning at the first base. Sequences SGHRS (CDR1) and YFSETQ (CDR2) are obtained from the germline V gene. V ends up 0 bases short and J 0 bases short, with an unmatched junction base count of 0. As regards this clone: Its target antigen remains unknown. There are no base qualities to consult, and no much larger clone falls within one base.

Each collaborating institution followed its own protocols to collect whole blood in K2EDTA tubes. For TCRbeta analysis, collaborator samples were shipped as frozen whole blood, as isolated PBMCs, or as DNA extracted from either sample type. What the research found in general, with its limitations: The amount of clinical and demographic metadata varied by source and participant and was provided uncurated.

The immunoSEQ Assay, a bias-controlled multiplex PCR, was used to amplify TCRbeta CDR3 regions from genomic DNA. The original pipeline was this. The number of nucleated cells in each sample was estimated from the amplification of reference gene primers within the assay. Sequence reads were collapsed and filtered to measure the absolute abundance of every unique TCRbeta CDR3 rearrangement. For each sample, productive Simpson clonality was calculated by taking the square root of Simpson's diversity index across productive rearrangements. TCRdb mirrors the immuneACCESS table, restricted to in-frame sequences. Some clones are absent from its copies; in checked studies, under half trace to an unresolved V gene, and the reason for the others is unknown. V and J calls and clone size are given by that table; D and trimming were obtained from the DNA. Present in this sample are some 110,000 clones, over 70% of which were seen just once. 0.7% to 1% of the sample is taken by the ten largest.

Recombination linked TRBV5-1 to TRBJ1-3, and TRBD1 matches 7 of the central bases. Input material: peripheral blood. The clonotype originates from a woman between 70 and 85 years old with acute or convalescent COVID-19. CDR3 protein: CASSLEGASGNTIYF. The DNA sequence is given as TGCGCCAGCAGCTTGGAGGGGGCCTCTGGAAACACCATATATTTT.